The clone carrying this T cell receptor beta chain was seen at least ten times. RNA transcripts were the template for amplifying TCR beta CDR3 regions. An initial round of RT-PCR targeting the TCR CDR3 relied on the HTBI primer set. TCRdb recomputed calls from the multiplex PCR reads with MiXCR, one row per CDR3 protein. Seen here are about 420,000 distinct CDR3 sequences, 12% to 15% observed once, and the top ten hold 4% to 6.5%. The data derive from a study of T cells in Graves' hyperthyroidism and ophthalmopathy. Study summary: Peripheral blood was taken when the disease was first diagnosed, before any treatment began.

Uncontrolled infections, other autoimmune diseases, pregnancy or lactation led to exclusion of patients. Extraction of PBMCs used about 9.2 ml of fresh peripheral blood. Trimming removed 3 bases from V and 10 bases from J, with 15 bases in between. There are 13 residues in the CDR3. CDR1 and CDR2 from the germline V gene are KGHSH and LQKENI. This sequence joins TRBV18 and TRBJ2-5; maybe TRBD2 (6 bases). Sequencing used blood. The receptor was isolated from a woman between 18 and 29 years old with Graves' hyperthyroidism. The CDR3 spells CASSPGLDFNQYF. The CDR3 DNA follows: TGTGCCAGCTCACCGGGACTCGACTTTAACCAGTACTTC.